The following is a TCR beta chain sequence with its context. This clonotype has a handful of counts. No antigen is known for it. The input lacks base qualities; no much larger clone sits a single base away. Looking up the germline V gene yields CDR1 SNHLY and CDR2 FYNNEI. Including the terminal cysteine and phenylalanine, the CDR3 comprises 16 residues. Just CDR3 DNA is preserved here, 48 bases in frame from base 1. Clipping removes 3 bases from V and 2 bases from J, with 9 as the unmatched junction base count. Library generation was performed with PCR. Sequencing was carried out with an Illumina HiSeq 2500. Molecular barcoding was employed in the preparation of TCR libraries, with unique molecular identifiers being used to normalize TCRbeta repertoire quantification. Using fastp at Q25 and MiXCR, TCRdb reprocessed the public reads and kept productive beta chains. Rows are combined by CDR3 protein, so each entry shows the most common genes and DNA. This sample holds 350,000 to 400,000 distinct CDR3 sequences; about a fifth were observed only once. The ten largest clones capture approximately 3.9% of the sample.

This sample stems from a study of T-cell reconstitution after alpha-beta-depleted transplantation in children (dated by TCRdb to about 2016). In terms of the full investigation: Using TCR repertoire profiling, the study followed T-cell immune reconstitution in a quantitative way in children after TCRalphabeta/CD19-depleted allogeneic hematopoietic cell transplantation.

This chain is built from TRBV2 and TRBJ2-5, with TRBD2 matching 7 junction bases. The sample was PBMCs from the stem cell graft donor, taken from the stem cell graft. This TCR was recovered from a human donor who donated a stem cell graft to a child with acute myeloid leukemia. The DNA sequence is given as TGTGCCAGCAGTGAGGGGATAGCGGGCCCTCAAGAGACCCAGTACTTC. Translated, this is CASSEGIAGPQETQYF. Reference TRBV2 and TRBJ2-5 proteins supply the regions before and after the CDR3; the full variable domain is: EPEVTQTPSHQVTQMGQEVILRCVPISNHLYFYWYRQILGQKVEFLVSFYNNEISEKSEIFDDQFSVERPDGSNFTLKIRSTKLEDSAMYFCASSEGIAGPQETQYFGPGTRLLVL.